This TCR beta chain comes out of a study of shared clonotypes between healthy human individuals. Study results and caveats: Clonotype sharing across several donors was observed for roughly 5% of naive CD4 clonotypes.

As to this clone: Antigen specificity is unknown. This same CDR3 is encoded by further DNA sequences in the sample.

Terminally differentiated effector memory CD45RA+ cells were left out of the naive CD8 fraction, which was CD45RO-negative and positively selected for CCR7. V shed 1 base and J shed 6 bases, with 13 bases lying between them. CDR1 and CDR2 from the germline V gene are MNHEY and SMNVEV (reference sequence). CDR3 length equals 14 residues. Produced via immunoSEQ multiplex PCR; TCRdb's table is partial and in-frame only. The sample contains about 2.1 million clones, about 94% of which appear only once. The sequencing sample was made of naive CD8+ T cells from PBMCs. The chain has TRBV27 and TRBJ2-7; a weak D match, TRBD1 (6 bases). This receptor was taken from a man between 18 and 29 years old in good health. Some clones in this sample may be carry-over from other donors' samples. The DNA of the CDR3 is TGTGCCAGCAGTTTATACCAGGGGTCGGTCGAGCAGTACTTC. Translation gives CASSLYQGSVEQYF.